The text below deals with one TCR beta chain. This record belongs to a study of blood T cell repertoires in COVID-19. Overall study context: Samples taken during acute and convalescent COVID-19 were collected in the United States, Italy and Spain. The cDNA or gDNA used as material had been derived from T cells, B-cell-depleted T cells, or PBMCs.

Authors' data handling: The authors estimated nucleated cell counts from reference gene primer amplification. The table came from immunoSEQ multiplex PCR; TCRdb's copy has only in-frame clones and leaves some out. The DNA was the basis for D and trimming; V, J and clone size are from that table. Of approximately 290,000 clones listed, approximately 90% are singletons. This CDR3 contains 14 residues. Germline V CDR1 and CDR2: LNHDA, SQIVND (reference sequence). The junction had 5 bases not matched to a gene; V was cut back by 3 bases and J by 8 bases. The chain recombines TRBV19 with TRBJ1-2, with 11 bases fitting TRBD1. This clonotype was obtained from a man aged 25-45 years with acute or convalescent COVID-19. Sequencing was done on a sample of peripheral blood. The CDR3 region is CASSIPDRGHGYTF. The CDR3, as DNA: TGTGCCAGTAGTATCCCGGACAGGGGGCACGGCTACACCTTC.